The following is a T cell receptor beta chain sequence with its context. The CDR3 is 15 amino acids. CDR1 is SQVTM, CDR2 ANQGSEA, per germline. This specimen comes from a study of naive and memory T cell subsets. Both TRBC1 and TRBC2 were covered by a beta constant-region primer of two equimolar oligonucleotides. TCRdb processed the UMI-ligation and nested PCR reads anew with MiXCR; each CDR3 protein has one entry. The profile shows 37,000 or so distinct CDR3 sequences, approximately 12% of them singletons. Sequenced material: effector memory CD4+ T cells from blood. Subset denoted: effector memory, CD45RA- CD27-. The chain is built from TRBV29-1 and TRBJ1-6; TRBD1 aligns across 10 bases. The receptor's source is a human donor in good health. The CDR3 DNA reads TGCGCAATCACAGGAGACAGGGGGCTTAATTCACCCCTCCACTTT. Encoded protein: CAITGDRGLNSPLHF.